Presented here are 16 T cell receptor beta chains from one specimen sequenced in a study of cytomegalovirus exposure and HLA in healthy donors. The PCR employed 60 Vbeta primers together with 13 Jbeta primers. Here immunoSEQ multiplex PCR was the method, and the copy in TCRdb shows in-frame clones only, minus some. The table has fewer than 150,000 clones, less than 20% seen once. Sequencing used PBMCs. The source of these receptors is a young woman in good health and CMV-seronegative.

This clone was observed a few times. The chain joins TRBV19 to TRBJ2-1; weak D call: TRBD2 (6 bases). The CDR3 is made up of 17 amino acids. Per the germline V gene, CDR1 is LNHDA and CDR2 is SQIVND (reference sequence). Trimming took 0 bases from V and 4 from J, leaving 16 bases between them. CDR3 amino acids: CASSIDGDGRGYNEQFF. The CDR3 DNA sequence: TGTGCCAGTAGTATAGATGGGGACGGGAGAGGGTACAATGAGCAGTTCTTC. Looking up the rest from reference TRBV19 and TRBJ2-1 gives the full variable domain: DGGITQSPKYLFRKEGQNVTLSCEQNLNHDAMYWYRQDPGQGLRLIYYSQIVNDFQKGDIAEGYSVSREKKESFPLTVTSAQKNPTAFYLCASSIDGDGRGYNEQFFGPGTRLTVL.

This chain uses TRBV4-1 with TRBJ2-3, with a tentative D call TRBD2 (5 bases). CDR1 is MGHRA and CDR2 is YSYEKL in the germline V gene. This CDR3 is built from 19 residues. V lost 1 base to trimming and J lost 9 bases, with 29 bases between them. The CDR3 sequence is CASSQGGLSDLFLGSTQYF. The DNA of the CDR3 is TGCGCCAGCAGCCAAGGAGGTCTTAGCGATCTATTCCTGGGGTCCACGCAGTATTTT.

This clone was detected only a few times. The rearrangement links TRBV5-1 to TRBJ1-2, with D unresolved. V lost 0 bases and J 7 bases, leaving 10 bases between the germline ends. Germline V gives CDR1 SGHRS, CDR2 YFSETQ. The CDR3 runs 13 residues. The CDR3 spells CASSLGPAGGYTF. CDR3 in DNA: TGCGCCAGCAGCTTGGGGCCCGCGGGTGGCTACACCTTC.

V gene TRBV6-5 combines with J gene TRBJ1-3; TRBD1 agrees at 8 bases. The germline CDR1 and CDR2 sequences are MNHEY and SVGAGI. With V trimmed by 4 bases and J by 4 bases, 6 bases remained unmatched. The CDR3 extends over 15 amino acids. The CDR3 region is CASSFRGPTGNTIYF. The CDR3 region has the DNA TGTGCCAGCAGTTTCAGGGGGCCCACGGGAAACACCATATATTTT.

This clone appeared a few times. The rearrangement links TRBV27 to TRBJ1-6, with a tentative D call TRBD1 (5 bases). Germline loops: CDR1 MNHEY, CDR2 SMNVEV (reference sequence). Trimming left V 3 bases short and J 5 bases short, with 20 bases between. The CDR3 loop spans 18 amino acids. The CDR3, as DNA: TGTGCCAGCAGTTTTTTCGGCCCAAGGGGCGACCATAATTCACCCCTCCACTTT. It is translated as CASSFFGPRGDHNSPLHF.

A few counts support this clone. The chain combines TRBV14 with TRBJ2-1, with D unclear. The CDR3 has 12 amino acids. The V and J ends lost 1 base and 4 bases respectively, with 2 bases between them. Germline-derived CDR1 and CDR2 are SGHDN and FVKESK. Written as DNA, the CDR3 is TGTGCCAGCAGCCAAGCGTACAATGAGCAGTTCTTC. Protein product: CASSQAYNEQFF.

This clone has a handful of counts. The CDR3 region has the DNA TGTGCCAGCAGCCACGGTGAGGCCCCCAGGACAGGGGGTGAAGAGACTGAAGCTTTCTTT. It translates to CASSHGEAPRTGGEETEAFF. The gene calls are TRBV7-3 and TRBJ1-1; 10 nucleotides align to TRBD1. Looked up from germline, CDR1 is SGHTA and CDR2 is FQGTGA. The length of the CDR3 is 20 residues. The J segment lost 5 bases and the V segment lost 5 bases, leaving 23 bases of the junction unmatched.

The chain links TRBV11-2 to TRBJ2-3, with a weak D call TRBD2 (5 bases). With 5 bases removed from V and 2 bases from J, the gap between germline ends came to 14 bases. Germline V gene data show CDR1 as SGHAT and CDR2 as FQNNGV. The CDR3 runs 15 residues. The CDR3 DNA follows: TGTGCCAGCAGCCGCGCGGGCGGCCTCACAGATACGCAGTATTTT. This translates into CASSRAGGLTDTQYF. Together with reference TRBV11-2 and TRBJ2-3, the CDR3 gives the full variable domain: EAGVAQSPRYKIIEKRQSVAFWCNPISGHATLYWYQQILGQGPKLLIQFQNNGVVDDSQLPKDRFSAERLKGVDSTLKIQPAKLEDSAVYLCASSRAGGLTDTQYFGPGTRLTVL.

The gene calls are TRBV14 and TRBJ1-2, with D maybe TRBD1 (5 bases). Per germline, CDR1 SGHDN and CDR2 FVKESK. V was pared by 4 bases and J by 4 bases, with 10 bases between. CDR3 size: 13 residues. The CDR3 loop is CASSLGAVYGYTF. Here the CDR3 DNA reads TGTGCCAGCAGCCTAGGGGCAGTCTATGGCTACACCTTC.

This clone was seen a few times. The rearrangement joins TRBV9 to TRBJ2-1; 8 nucleotides line up with TRBD2. Germline CDR1 SGDLS, CDR2 YYNGEE. V lost 4 bases and J lost 5; bases outside the gene matches: 11. This CDR3 spans 16 amino acids. Here the CDR3 DNA reads TGTGCCAGCAGCTCACGGAGGGAGGGACTAGACAATGAGCAGTTCTTC. Its translation is CASSSRREGLDNEQFF.

This chain joins TRBV5-4 and TRBJ2-6; tentative D call: TRBD1 (7 bases). The length of the CDR3 is 17 residues. Trimming stripped 0 bases from V and 1 base from J, with 11 bases between. The V gene's germline CDR1 is SGHNT and CDR2 YYREEE (reference sequence). The CDR3 spells CASSLVQGGSGANVLTF. DNA of the CDR3: TGTGCCAGCAGCTTGGTCCAGGGGGGTTCTGGGGCCAACGTCCTGACTTTC.

This clone has a handful of counts. The J gene is TRBJ1-6, the V gene TRBV27, with D unclear. The V end was cut by 8 bases, the J end by 0 bases, with 8 bases between. Germline assignment: CDR1 MNHEY and CDR2 SMNVEV (reference sequence). This CDR3 has 14 amino acids. The CDR3 DNA follows: TGTGCCAGCCGGAGGAGCTCCTATAATTCACCCCTCCACTTT. Its translation: CASRRSSYNSPLHF.

This clone was found a few times. The J gene is TRBJ2-7, the V gene TRBV28; 8 positions match TRBD1. The V gene end was trimmed by 7 bases and the J gene end by 2 bases; junction bases not matched to a gene: 13. Germline-derived CDR1 and CDR2 are MDHEN and SYDVKM. The CDR3 length is 16 residues. The CDR3 reads CASTRQVGTGTYEQYF. In nucleotides, the CDR3 is TGTGCCAGCACCCGACAAGTCGGGACAGGCACCTACGAGCAGTACTTC.

The chain employs TRBV7-9 and TRBJ2-3, with a tentative D call TRBD2 (5 bases). In germline, CDR1 is SEHNR, CDR2 FQNEAQ (reference sequence). V was trimmed by 5 bases and J by 8 bases, leaving 11 bases between them. This CDR3 has 12 amino acids. CDR3 in amino acids: CASSDFRGTQYF. CDR3 in DNA: TGTGCCAGCAGCGACTTTCGGGGTACGCAGTATTTT.

In this sample, this clone turned up a few times. The CDR3 bases are TGTGCCAGCAGCGTAGAGGGTCTAGCGGCCTACAATGAGCAGTTCTTC. As protein: CASSVEGLAAYNEQFF. The chain links TRBV9 to TRBJ2-1; 7 positions match TRBD2. This CDR3 has 16 residues. Germline CDR1 is SGDLS and CDR2 is YYNGEE. The trim removed 0 bases at V and 2 bases at J, leaving 5 bases unmatched.

The CDR3 bases are TGTGCCAGCAGCTTGGGCAGAGGGGATACGCAGTATTTT. Its protein is CASSLGRGDTQYF. The chain carries TRBV5-8 and TRBJ2-3; D may be TRBD2 (5 bases). The V end lost 0 bases, the J end lost 6 bases, and 8 bases lay between the germline ends. Germline V gene sequence: CDR1 SGHTS, CDR2 YDEGEE. This CDR3 spans 13 amino acids.